This TCR beta chain derives from a study of human T cells and chemical hapten exposure. The library put unique molecular identifiers onto individual cDNA molecules. TCRdb reprocessed the 5' RACE reads via MiXCR and lists one record per CDR3 protein. Of 110,000 or so distinct CDR3 sequences listed, approximately 19% are singletons. The authors extracted total RNA from unfractionated whole blood. V trimming: 8 bases; J trimming: 6 bases; junction bases outside the gene matches: 10. The CDR3 has 13 amino acids. The V gene's germline CDR1 is SGDLS and CDR2 YYNGEE. This clonotype was sampled from a human donor in good health. J is TRBJ2-7 and V is TRBV9; TRBD2 matches at 8 bases. The CDR3 reads CARSPTSGREQYF. The CDR3 coding sequence is TGTGCCAGAAGCCCAACTAGCGGCCGCGAGCAGTACTTC.